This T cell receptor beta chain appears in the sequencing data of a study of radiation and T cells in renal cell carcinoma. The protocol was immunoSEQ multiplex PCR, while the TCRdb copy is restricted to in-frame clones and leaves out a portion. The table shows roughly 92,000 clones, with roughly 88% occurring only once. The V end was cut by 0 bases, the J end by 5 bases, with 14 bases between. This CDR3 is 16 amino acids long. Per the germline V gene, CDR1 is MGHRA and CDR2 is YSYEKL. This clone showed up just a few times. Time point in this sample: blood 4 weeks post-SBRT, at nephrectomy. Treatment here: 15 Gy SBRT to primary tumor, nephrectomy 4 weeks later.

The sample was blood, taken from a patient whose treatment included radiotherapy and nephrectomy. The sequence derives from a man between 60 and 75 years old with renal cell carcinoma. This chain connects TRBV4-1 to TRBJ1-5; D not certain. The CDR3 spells CASSQEREQFDQPQHF. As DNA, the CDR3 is TGCGCCAGCAGCCAAGAGCGGGAGCAGTTTGATCAGCCCCAGCATTTT.